This entry is about one T cell receptor (beta chain). The data were taken from a study of OX40 agonist ivuxolimab in advanced cancers. Study context: The patients received ivuxolimab by intravenous route every 2 weeks at 0.01 to 10 mg/kg. Three patients showed partial responses: one hepatocellular carcinoma and two cutaneous melanoma cases.

Germline V lookup: CDR1 SQVTM, CDR2 ANQGSEA. The CDR3 is 14 amino acids. V shed 3 bases and J 1 base; nucleotides not matched to a gene: 0. Here immunoSEQ multiplex PCR was the method, and the copy in TCRdb shows in-frame clones only, minus some. Altogether about 20,000 clones are present, around 72% being singletons, with the ten largest covering 21%. The chain joins TRBV29-1 to TRBJ2-3; 11 positions match TRBD2. The sample here was CD4+ or CD8+ T cells sorted from blood, taken in a trial of the OX40 agonist ivuxolimab. This TCR derives from an adult with an advanced solid tumor such as melanoma, head and neck, liver or kidney cancer. The CDR3 reads CSVEGLAGTDTQYF. The CDR3 DNA sequence: TGCAGCGTTGAGGGACTAGCGGGCACAGATACGCAGTATTTT.